This entry lists 21 T cell receptor beta chains sequenced from one sample in a study of blood T cell repertoires in COVID-19 (TCRdb year 2020). The library was made by the immunoSEQ multiplex PCR assay. The table was pulled from immuneACCESS by TCRdb, which kept in-frame rearrangements only. Such tables lose some clones; where checked, under half of the loss comes from unresolved V genes, and the rest has no known cause. The sample has 200,000 to 250,000 clones on record, around 88% of them singletons. The ten top clones hold roughly 15% of the sample. Input material: PBMCs or T cells enriched from blood (not recorded which). These receptors were taken from a woman between 45 and 65 years old with acute COVID-19.

The J gene is TRBJ1-2, the V gene TRBV7-9; 9 nucleotides agree with TRBD1. V trimming: 5 bases; J trimming: 2 bases; junction bases outside the gene matches: 9. This CDR3 has 16 amino acids. Germline V gene data show CDR1 as SEHNR and CDR2 as FQNEAQ (reference sequence). CDR3 nucleotide sequence: TGTGCCAGCAGCCCCGGGACAGGGATACTGAACTATGGCTACACCTTC. It is translated as CASSPGTGILNYGYTF.

The V call is TRBV6-5, the J call TRBJ1-6, with 9 bases that match TRBD1. The CDR3 sequence is 15 residues long. The V and J ends lost 1 base and 9 bases, in that order; junction bases with no gene match: 4. Germline CDR1 is MNHEY and CDR2 is SVGAGI. Written as DNA, the CDR3 is TGTGCCAGCAGTTACTTGGACAGGGGCGGTTCACCCCTCCACTTT. Translation gives CASSYLDRGGSPLHF.

This sequence joins TRBV7-9 and TRBJ1-5; the D gene is possibly TRBD1 (6 bases). The CDR3 runs to 15 residues. Germline V gene lookup returns CDR1 SEHNR and CDR2 FQNEAQ (reference sequence). V gave up 5 bases and J gave up 1 base, with 12 bases separating them. The CDR3 nucleotides read TGTGCCAGCAGCGGGAACAGGGAGAGCAATCAGCCCCAGCATTTT. This encodes CASSGNRESNQPQHF. The complete variable domain, with remaining parts taken from reference TRBV7-9 and TRBJ1-5, reads DTGVSQNPRHKITKRGQNVTFRCDPISEHNRLYWYRQTLGQGPEFLTYFQNEAQLEKSRLLSDRFSAERPKGSFSTLEIQRTEQGDSAMYLCASSGNRESNQPQHFGDGTRLSIL.

This clone was seen more than once but under ten times. This chain links TRBV19 with TRBJ2-3; tentative D call: TRBD2 (6 bases). CDR3 length: 16 amino acids. Germline V gives CDR1 LNHDA, CDR2 SQIVND (reference sequence). With 1 base removed from V and 1 base from J, the gap between germline ends came to 12 bases. CDR3 sequence reads: CASSIVETRRTDTQYF. DNA for the CDR3: TGTGCCAGTAGTATAGTTGAGACTAGACGCACAGATACGCAGTATTTT.

This chain uses TRBV5-1 with TRBJ1-1; no reliable D call. The CDR3 spans 12 residues. Germline-derived CDR1 and CDR2 are SGHRS and YFSETQ. Trimming shortened V by 3 bases and J by 1 base, and 4 bases separated the two germline ends. CDR3 DNA sequence: TGCGCCAGCAGCTCATCGAACACTGAAGCTTTCTTT. Translated: CASSSSNTEAFF.

The chain links TRBV7-9 to TRBJ1-4, with D possibly matching TRBD1 (6 bases). V was trimmed by 1 base and J by 4 bases, leaving 16 bases between them. Per the germline V gene, CDR1 is SEHNR and CDR2 is FQNEAQ (reference sequence). CDR3 size: 17 residues. The CDR3 loop is CASSLGAGGQRNEKLFF. Here the CDR3 DNA reads TGTGCCAGCAGCTTAGGGGCCGGAGGACAGCGTAATGAAAAACTGTTTTTT. The complete variable domain, with remaining parts taken from reference TRBV7-9 and TRBJ1-4, reads DTGVSQNPRHKITKRGQNVTFRCDPISEHNRLYWYRQTLGQGPEFLTYFQNEAQLEKSRLLSDRFSAERPKGSFSTLEIQRTEQGDSAMYLCASSLGAGGQRNEKLFFGSGTQLSVL.

This clone appeared once. This chain connects TRBV7-3 to TRBJ1-1; perhaps TRBD1 as D (6 bases). The germline V gene has CDR1 SGHTA and CDR2 FQGTGA. The CDR3 runs 13 residues. Trimming pared 9 bases from V and 1 base from J, leaving 12 bases between. CDR3 bases: TGTGCCAGTCAACAGGGTGAGAACACTGAAGCTTTCTTT. Its translation: CASQQGENTEAFF.

The J gene is TRBJ1-3, the V gene TRBV19, with D tentatively TRBD1 (5 bases). V lost 3 bases to trimming and J lost 2 bases, with 14 bases between them. CDR1 and CDR2 (germline): LNHDA, SQIVND (reference sequence). This CDR3 contains 16 residues. The CDR3 coding sequence is TGTGCCAGTAGTATCCAGTCCCAGGGCGCTGGAAACACCATATATTTT. Translated, it gives CASSIQSQGAGNTIYF.

V usage is TRBV5-1 and J usage is TRBJ1-1, with 7 bases that match TRBD1. The V and J ends lost 1 base and 7 bases, in that order; junction bases with no gene match: 10. The CDR3 sequence is 15 residues long. Germline CDR1 and CDR2: SGHRS and YFSETQ. This chain's CDR3 is CASSLSLTGFGEAFF. Here the CDR3 DNA reads TGCGCCAGCAGCTTGTCCTTGACAGGGTTCGGTGAAGCTTTCTTT.

The chain uses TRBV7-2 and TRBJ2-5, with 14 bases matching TRBD2. The germline CDR1 and CDR2 sequences are SGHTA and FQGNSA. Unmatched junction bases numbered 8, after V lost 5 bases and J lost 6 bases. The CDR3 totals 16 residues. CDR3 residues: CASSQGTSGSWKTQYF. In DNA form, the CDR3 reads TGTGCCAGCAGCCAGGGGACTAGCGGGAGCTGGAAGACCCAGTACTTC.

The chain employs TRBV7-9 and TRBJ2-4; maybe TRBD1 (5 bases). CDR3 size: 16 residues. The V end was cut by 5 bases, the J end by 1 base, with 15 bases between. Germline V gene lookup returns CDR1 SEHNR and CDR2 FQNEAQ (reference sequence). CDR3 nucleotide sequence: TGTGCCAGCAGCAATCCCCAGGGTTCGGCCAAAAACATTCAGTACTTC. Translated: CASSNPQGSAKNIQYF.

The chain links TRBV29-1 to TRBJ2-7, with 8 bases lining up with TRBD2. CDR3 size: 14 residues. The ends lost 6 bases at V and 3 bases at J; junction bases unmatched: 10. Germline CDR1 and CDR2: SQVTM and ANQGSEA. CDR3 loop: CSVLSGIPLYEQYF. CDR3 sequence (DNA): TGCAGCGTCCTTAGCGGGATCCCGCTCTACGAGCAGTACTTC.

This rearrangement joins TRBV27 to TRBJ2-7, with D maybe TRBD2 (7 bases). Trimming took off 8 bases at V and 3 bases at J, with 20 bases between the two ends. Germline V gives CDR1 MNHEY, CDR2 SMNVEV (reference sequence). The length of the CDR3 is 15 residues. This CDR3 reads CASCWGAGVGYEQYF. The CDR3 coding sequence is TGTGCCAGCTGTTGGGGGGCGGGGGTGGGCTACGAGCAGTACTTC.

The chain carries TRBV7-2 and TRBJ2-7, with 11 positions matching TRBD1. Germline CDR1 and CDR2: SGHTA and FQGNSA. V shed 4 bases and J 2 bases; nucleotides not matched to a gene: 1. This CDR3 has 14 residues. The CDR3 bases are TGTGCCAGCAGCTGGGGACAGGGGGCCTACGAGCAGTACTTC. Protein sequence: CASSWGQGAYEQYF.

This clone was observed once. The chain is built from TRBV23-1 and TRBJ2-6; weak D call: TRBD2 (6 bases). TRBV23-1 is designated an ORF whose function remains uncertain. This CDR3 has 17 residues. The V end lost 3 bases, the J end lost 0 bases, and 12 bases lay between the germline ends. The CDR3 loop reads CASSHVAGRSGANVLTF. DNA of the CDR3: TGCGCCAGCAGTCATGTGGCGGGACGCTCTGGGGCCAACGTCCTGACTTTC.

The chain couples TRBV5-1 to TRBJ2-3, with 10 bases that match TRBD2. The CDR3 is made up of 17 amino acids. The germline V gene has CDR1 SGHRS and CDR2 YFSETQ. Trimming took 4 bases from V and 0 from J; bases not matched to a gene: 8. CDR3 in amino acids: CASSGSVTSGSTDTQYF. The CDR3 bases are TGCGCCAGCAGCGGCTCCGTGACTAGCGGGAGCACAGATACGCAGTATTTT.

A remark on this clone: Because the CDR3's place on the DNA is in doubt, the DNA is left out and the CDR3 is given as listed by TCRdb. This chain uses TRBV21-1 with TRBJ2-7; the DNA was not compared with TRBD2, the D call given in the table. TRBV21-1 is a documented pseudogene. The CDR3 numbers 16 amino acids, ends counted. CDR3 sequence: CASSKVGAGAHYEQYF.

The rearrangement uses TRBV7-8 and TRBJ2-3; the D gene is possibly TRBD2 (5 bases). Germline V lookup: CDR1 SGHVS, CDR2 FQNEAQ. The CDR3 covers 14 residues. Trimming removed 1 base at V and 0 bases at J, with 5 bases between. CDR3 in DNA: TGTGCCAGCAGCTTAGGGACTAGCACAGATACGCAGTATTTT. Translation gives CASSLGTSTDTQYF.

The chain carries TRBV28 and TRBJ2-3; maybe TRBD1 (5 bases). The CDR3 is 12 residues long. Germline V gives CDR1 MDHEN, CDR2 SYDVKM. The V end lost 5 bases, the J end lost 7 bases, and 10 bases lay between the germline ends. The DNA for the CDR3 is TGTGCCAGCAGTCTAGGGGAAAATACGCAGTATTTT. It codes for CASSLGENTQYF.

This clone was counted only a few times. The V and J genes are TRBV6-5 and TRBJ1-6, with 7 bases matching TRBD1. This CDR3 spans 14 amino acids. Germline assignment: CDR1 MNHEY and CDR2 SVGAGI. J lost 9 bases, V lost 2 bases, and 4 bases had no gene match. The CDR3 here is CASSYGTVFSPLHF. The DNA for the CDR3 is TGTGCCAGCAGTTACGGGACAGTTTTTTCACCCCTCCACTTT.

The genes are TRBV15 and TRBJ1-5; 11 nucleotides line up with TRBD1. The CDR3 loop spans 16 amino acids. The V segment lost 2 bases and the J segment 4 bases; nucleotides outside the gene matches: 4. Germline V CDR1 and CDR2: LNHNV, YYDKDF (reference sequence). CDR3 sequence: CATSRPGTGGNQPQHF. CDR3 coding DNA: TGTGCCACCAGCAGACCCGGGACAGGGGGGAATCAGCCCCAGCATTTT.